This T cell receptor (beta chain) was found in a study of blood T cell repertoires in COVID-19. Participants' reported clinical history set cohort assignment. This clone was counted a few times. Authors' processing steps: Quantification of nucleated cells was approximated via reference gene primer amplification. Sequenced by immunoSEQ multiplex PCR; TCRdb stores in-frame clones only, minus some. For V, J and clone size, that table is used; D and trimming come from the DNA. The sample comprises 150,000 to 200,000 clones, roughly 84% of which are singletons, and roughly 13% rests with the top ten. The germline gives CDR1 SGHTA, CDR2 FQGNSA. There are 16 residues in the CDR3. V lost 6 bases and J lost 2, with 17 bases in between.

This clonotype was obtained from an older woman who had recovered from COVID-19. The chain carries TRBV7-2 and TRBJ2-1, with a weak D call TRBD2 (7 bases). The sequenced sample was PBMCs or T cells enriched from blood (not recorded which). The DNA for the CDR3 is TGTGCCAGCAGTCCCGGGGGGCGGGGAACCTACAATGAGCAGTTCTTC. This translates into CASSPGGRGTYNEQFF.